A single sample gave rise to the 25 T cell receptor delta chains below, sequenced in a study of γδ T cells in repeated Plasmodium falciparum infection. TCRdb re-processed the multiplex PCR reads via CATT. Among 93,000 or so delta-chain clones listed, 0.9% to 1% were seen once. Flow sorting of PBMC yielded separate Vgamma9/Vdelta2+ and Vdelta2-negative gammadelta T cell populations for bulk repertoire analysis. Sequences were obtained from gamma-delta T cells from blood. All receptors come from a pool of human donors (malaria-infected and uninfected, not separated).

This clone was observed a few times. The TCRdb protein comes from a much larger clone and disagrees with this DNA's translation at residue 20, likely due to a read error; the protein given here is derived from the DNA. The V call is TRAV38-2/DV8, the J call TRDJ1; 12 nucleotides line up with TRDD3. TCRdb gives no J gene; it was assigned here by matching the DNA to germline. V shed 0 bases, J shed 3 bases, and the junction held 30 bases outside the gene matches. The CDR3 contains 25 residues. The germline V gene has CDR1 TSESDYY and CDR2 QEAYKQQN. In DNA, the CDR3 is TGTGCTTATAGGAGCGTTAACTTCGTCAAAGGCGACCTCCTGGGGGATACGGGGAACGCCGATAAACTCATCTTT. This gives the protein CAYRSVNFVKGDLLGDTGNADKLIF.

As to this clone: The TCRdb protein comes from a much larger clone and disagrees with this DNA's translation at residue 13, likely due to a read error; the protein given here is derived from the DNA. The rearrangement uses TRDV2 and TRDJ1; possible D gene TRDD3, 5 bases. In the absence of a J gene in TCRdb, the DNA was matched to germline to assign it here. The CDR3 totals 16 residues. Per the germline V gene, CDR1 is GEAIGNYY and CDR2 is EKD. This chain's CDR3 is CACDTPGGLYTDELIF. In DNA, the CDR3 is TGTGCCTGTGACACCCCAGGGGGGTTGTACACCGATGAACTCATCTTT.

This clone came up a few times. A read error is the likely source, as a far larger clone sits one nucleotide away. The identical CDR3 is also encoded by other nucleotide sequences in the sample. This chain connects TRDV2 to TRDJ1, with 12 bases identical to TRDD3. The J gene, left out of TCRdb, was set here by checking the DNA against germline. Germline V lookup: CDR1 GEAIGNYY, CDR2 EKD. This CDR3 contains 19 residues. This CDR3 is CACDTLPPGGYGSTDKLIF. In DNA form, the CDR3 reads TGCGCCTGTGACACCCTGCCTCCTGGGGGATACGGAAGCACCGATAAACTCATCTTT.

Notes on this clone: The protein given by TCRdb reflects a much larger clone and differs at residue 9 from this DNA's translation, likely from a read error; the protein shown is the DNA's translation. The V call is TRDV2, the J call TRDJ1; a possible D gene is TRDD2 (5 bases). Here the J gene came from matching the DNA to germline, since TCRdb omits it. The CDR3 totals 16 residues. In germline, CDR1 is GEAIGNYY, CDR2 EKD. V shed 3 bases and J shed 3 bases, with 19 bases lying between them. The CDR3 nucleotides read TGTGCCTGTGACCAATGCCGCCCCTTCAAGCCCGATAAACTCATCTTT. It encodes CACDQCRPFKPDKLIF.

This clone was seen many times. A read error likely explains why the TCRdb protein, taken from a much larger clone, differs from this DNA's translation at residue 14; the protein shown is translated from the DNA. The chain carries TRDV1 and TRDJ1; D perhaps matches TRDD3 (5 bases). CDR1 is TSWWSYY, CDR2 QGS, per germline. The CDR3 length is 15 residues. The CDR3 nucleotides read TGTGCTCTTGACGGGTACTGGAAGTTTACCGATAAACTCACCTTT. It codes for CALDGYWKFTDKLTF.

About this clone: A far larger clone is a single base away, which makes a read error likely. Other DNA sequences within the sample encode an identical CDR3. The gene calls are TRDV2 and TRDJ1, with TRDD3 matching over 7 bases. In the absence of a J gene in TCRdb, the DNA was matched to germline to assign it here. The CDR3 covers 21 residues. Trimming took 0 bases from V and 1 from J; bases not matched to a gene: 22. Germline V gene sequence: CDR1 GEAIGNYY, CDR2 EKD. The CDR3: CACDTVLLGDKRGRSTDKLIF. The CDR3 bases are TGTGCCTGTGACACCGTTCTACTAGGGGATAAAAGGGGTCGGAGCACCGATAAACTCATCTTT.

This clone was seen a few times. V and J are TRDV2 and TRDJ3; D possibly corresponds to TRDD3 (6 bases). TCRdb supplies no J gene; here it was assigned by aligning the nucleotide sequence to germline. V lost 3 bases and J 8 bases, leaving 16 bases between the germline ends. The germline V gene has CDR1 GEAIGNYY and CDR2 EKD. The CDR3 totals 16 residues. CDR3 DNA: TGTGCCTGTGACTTGGTGGGGGCTGAGTACACCCGACAGATGTTTTTC. Its protein is CACDLVGAEYTRQMFF.

This clone was detected only a few times. The mismatch at residue 10 between this DNA's translation and the TCRdb protein of a much larger clone likely reflects a read error; the protein shown is translated from the DNA. This chain connects TRDV2 to TRDJ3, with 7 positions matching TRDD3. As TCRdb names no J gene, one was assigned here on the basis of a DNA match to germline. Per the germline V gene, CDR1 is GEAIGNYY and CDR2 is EKD. This CDR3 is built from 22 residues. Unmatched junction bases numbered 22, after V lost 4 bases and J lost 2 bases. CDR3 amino acids: CACDSIDTGESRGTWDTRQMFF. The CDR3 nucleotides read TGTGCCTGTGATTCCATTGATACTGGGGAATCTCGGGGCACCTGGGACACCCGACAGATGTTTTTC.

In regard to this clone: TCRdb assigns this DNA the protein of a much larger clone, which departs from its translation at residue 10; this likely reflects a read error, and the protein shown comes from translating the DNA. The chain uses TRDV1 and TRDJ1; 7 bases match TRDD3. After removal of 3 bases from V and 0 bases from J, the junction contained 13 bases not matched to a gene. Per the germline V gene, CDR1 is TSWWSYY and CDR2 is QGS. This CDR3 has 18 amino acids. CDR3 nucleotide sequence: TGTGCTCTTGGGGATGGATCGGGGGATGCCACGTACACCGATAAACTCATCTTT. This gives the protein CALGDGSGDATYTDKLIF.

About this clone: A far larger clone differs by one base, so this is likely a read error. Different DNA sequences within this sample yield the same CDR3. The chain has TRDV1 and TRDJ1, with 8 bases lining up with TRDD3. CDR1 TSWWSYY and CDR2 QGS come from the germline V gene. The CDR3 runs to 14 residues. CDR3 bases: TGTGCGCTTGGGGCGGGATACGCCAACGATAAACTCATCTTT. Amino acids: CALGAGYANDKLIF.

Concerning this clone itself: TCRdb attributes to this sequence the protein of a much larger clone, which differs from the DNA translation at residue 9; a read error is likely, and the protein displayed is translated from the DNA. V and J are TRDV2 and TRDJ1; tentatively, D is TRDD3 (5 bases). TCRdb does not report a J gene; here it was assigned by matching the DNA to germline references. With 4 bases removed from V and 0 bases from J, the gap between germline ends came to 26 bases. The germline V gene has CDR1 GEAIGNYY and CDR2 EKD. This CDR3 is built from 19 residues. The CDR3 DNA reads TGTGCCTGTGATGCCCTGCAGGATAGGTTTGGAAGTAACACCGATAAACTCATCTTT. Translated: CACDALQDRFGSNTDKLIF.

As concerns this clone: With only one base between it and a far larger clone, this is likely a read error. This specimen includes other DNA sequences encoding the same CDR3. There is no J gene call, but TRDV1 is given as the V gene; TRDD3, the table's D call, lacks a check against the DNA. Germline V gene sequence: CDR1 TSWWSYY, CDR2 QGS. This CDR3 is built from 25 residues. CDR3 nucleotide sequence: TGTGCTCTTGGGGATTCTTACAGGGAGCACCATTCTGGGGGCCGCGACATCCCGTACACCGATAAACTTATCTTT. Amino acids: CALGDSYREHHSGGRDIPYTDKLIF.

In its sample, this clone was seen many times. The protein that TCRdb holds for this DNA derives from a much larger clone and differs from the translated DNA at residue 9, which likely indicates a read error; the protein shown here is translated from the DNA. The V and J genes are TRDV2 and TRDJ1; tentatively, D is TRDD3 (6 bases). Germline CDR1 reads GEAIGNYY; CDR2 reads EKD. The CDR3 extends over 18 amino acids. V lost 0 bases, J lost 11 bases, and 30 bases lay in between. In nucleotides, the CDR3 is TGTGCCTGTGACACCGTAACCCCACCGGGGGACCGCTCCGGGTTGCTCATCTTT. It codes for CACDTVTPPGDRSGLLIF.

This clone was seen repeatedly, ten times or more. A far larger clone is a single base away, which makes a read error likely. Other nucleotide sequences in the sample specify the same CDR3. The CDR3 protein is CACDTLELNWKGLIF. CDR3 coding DNA: TGTGCCTGTGACACGCTGGAATTAAACTGGAAGGGACTCATCTTT. This sequence joins TRDV2 and TRDJ1; D may be TRDD3 (5 bases). TCRdb leaves out the J gene; it was filled in here by matching the DNA to germline. V dropped 1 base and J dropped 10 bases, with 21 bases sitting between them. The CDR3 is 15 residues long. Germline lookup yields CDR1 GEAIGNYY and CDR2 EKD.

Notes on this clone: This likely traces to a read error, being one base from a far larger clone. Other DNA sequences in the sample encode the same CDR3. The DNA for the CDR3 is TGTGCTCTTGGGGAATTCCCGAAGACCCTGGGACGGGAACTCATCTTC. It specifies CALGEFPKTLGRELIF. For the V gene the call is TRDV1; the J gene has no call; the table's D call of TRDD3 was not tested on the DNA. Germline assignment: CDR1 TSWWSYY and CDR2 QGS. The CDR3 runs 16 residues.

Only a few counts were recorded for this clone. A far larger clone is a single base away, which makes a read error likely. Distinct nucleotide sequences in the sample also encode this CDR3. The chain carries TRDV1 and TRDJ1, with D hard to call. Germline V gene lookup returns CDR1 TSWWSYY and CDR2 QGS. The CDR3 runs 13 residues. The CDR3 coding sequence is TGTGCTCTTGGTGAACTCTTGTCTCAAAAACTCATCTTT. It specifies CALGELLSQKLIF.

On this clone itself: The TCRdb protein comes from a much larger clone and disagrees with this DNA's translation at residue 20, likely due to a read error; the protein given here is derived from the DNA. This chain's CDR3 is CALGELRPILGDTRTNTDKPIF. CDR3 DNA: TGTGCTCTTGGGGAACTAAGACCCATTCTGGGGGATACCCGTACTAACACCGATAAACCCATCTTT. No J gene was named, though the V gene is TRDV1; the table's D call, TRDD3, has no DNA check behind it. This CDR3 has 22 amino acids. CDR1 is TSWWSYY and CDR2 is QGS in the germline V gene.

Worth noting for this clone: A read error is the likely source, as a far larger clone sits one nucleotide away. The sample holds other DNA sequences that translate to the same CDR3. The V and J genes are TRDV1 and TRDJ1, with a possible D match to TRDD3 (7 bases). The J gene, left out of TCRdb, was set here by checking the DNA against germline. CDR3 length equals 19 residues. Germline V CDR1 and CDR2: TSWWSYY, QGS. The V end was cut by 4 bases, the J end by 0 bases, with 24 bases between. The CDR3 coding sequence is TGTGCTCTTGGGGCCCTTCCCCCGGAATGGGGGACGTACACCGATAAACTCATCTTT. Protein product: CALGALPPEWGTYTDKLIF.

This clone showed up just a few times. This DNA's translation and the protein TCRdb lists, from a much larger clone, do not match at residue 4, likely due to a read error; the protein shown is translated from the DNA. The rearrangement links TRDV2 to TRDJ1; 10 positions match TRDD3. TCRdb offers no J gene call, so here the DNA was matched to germline to obtain one. Germline assignment: CDR1 GEAIGNYY and CDR2 EKD. The CDR3 covers 18 residues. The CDR3 coding sequence is TGTGCCTGTGGCACCCTAACTGGGGGATTGTCCTACACCGATAAACTCATCTTT. This codes for CACGTLTGGLSYTDKLIF.

There are many counts of this clone. The rearrangement links TRDV2 to TRDJ1; a possible D gene is TRDD3 (6 bases). The germline CDR1 and CDR2 sequences are GEAIGNYY and EKD. The CDR3 has 18 residues. Trimming left V 0 bases short and J 2 bases short, with 21 bases between. The CDR3 bases are TGTGCCTGTGACACCGTCTCCGGGGGAATACACGGGACCGATAAACTCATCTTT. It yields the protein CACDTVSGGIHGTDKLIF.

Points on this clone: TCRdb assigns this DNA the protein of a much larger clone, which departs from its translation at residue 5; this likely reflects a read error, and the protein shown comes from translating the DNA. The chain has TRDV1 and TRDJ1, with 8 nucleotides matching TRDD3. Germline V gene data show CDR1 as TSWWSYY and CDR2 as QGS. J was trimmed by 3 bases and V by 5 bases; bases with no gene match: 23. This CDR3 has 20 amino acids. CDR3 loop: CALGNSYWGSTGVWPDKLIF. The CDR3 DNA follows: TGTGCTCTTGGGAATTCGTACTGGGGGTCCACCGGAGTCTGGCCCGATAAACTCATCTTT.

A note on this clone: The mismatch at residue 15 between this DNA's translation and the TCRdb protein of a much larger clone likely reflects a read error; the protein shown is translated from the DNA. This chain joins TRDV1 and TRDJ1, with 7 bases aligning to TRDD2. TCRdb offers no J gene call, so here the DNA was matched to germline to obtain one. The CDR3 runs to 18 residues. Germline V gives CDR1 TSWWSYY, CDR2 QGS. In nucleotides, the CDR3 is TGTGCTCTTGGGGAACTACGGCCTTCCTTATTGTACACCGATGAACTCATCTTT. Protein product: CALGELRPSLLYTDELIF.

This clone counts as medium-sized (0.01 to 0.1%). Other DNA sequences in the sample encode the same CDR3. The chain combines TRDV1 with TRDJ1, with 11 bases fitting TRDD3. The CDR3 is made up of 26 amino acids. Germline loops: CDR1 TSWWSYY, CDR2 QGS. Unmatched junction bases numbered 31, after V lost 0 bases and J lost 1 base. The CDR3 spells CALGELVPILPLLGDNEGAGTDKLIF. CDR3 nucleotide sequence: TGTGCTCTTGGGGAACTGGTCCCAATCCTTCCCTTACTGGGGGATAATGAGGGTGCGGGCACCGATAAACTCATCTTT.

This clone was counted between two and nine times. Given a much more abundant clone one base away, this may be a read error. Other nucleotide sequences in the sample specify the same CDR3. This chain uses TRDV1 with TRDJ1; TRDD3 matches at 10 bases. The ends lost 2 bases at V and 4 bases at J; junction bases unmatched: 13. The CDR3 is 18 amino acids. CDR1 TSWWSYY and CDR2 QGS come from the germline V gene. CDR3 loop: CALGEVRGIRSIRDKLIF. CDR3 coding DNA: TGTGCTCTTGGGGAAGTCCGGGGGATACGCAGTATACGCGATAAACTCATCTTT.

This clone came up a few times. The protein held in TCRdb is that of a much larger clone and does not match this DNA's translation at residue 4, likely because of a read error; the protein shown is translated from the DNA. The chain is built from TRDV2 and TRDJ1; D possibly corresponds to TRDD3 (6 bases). The J gene was not available in TCRdb and was assigned here by matching the DNA to germline segments. Germline CDR1 GEAIGNYY, CDR2 EKD. CDR3 length: 13 amino acids. CDR3 region: CACGTWGSDKLIF. In nucleotides, the CDR3 is TGTGCCTGTGGCACCTGGGGATCCGATAAACTCATCTTT.